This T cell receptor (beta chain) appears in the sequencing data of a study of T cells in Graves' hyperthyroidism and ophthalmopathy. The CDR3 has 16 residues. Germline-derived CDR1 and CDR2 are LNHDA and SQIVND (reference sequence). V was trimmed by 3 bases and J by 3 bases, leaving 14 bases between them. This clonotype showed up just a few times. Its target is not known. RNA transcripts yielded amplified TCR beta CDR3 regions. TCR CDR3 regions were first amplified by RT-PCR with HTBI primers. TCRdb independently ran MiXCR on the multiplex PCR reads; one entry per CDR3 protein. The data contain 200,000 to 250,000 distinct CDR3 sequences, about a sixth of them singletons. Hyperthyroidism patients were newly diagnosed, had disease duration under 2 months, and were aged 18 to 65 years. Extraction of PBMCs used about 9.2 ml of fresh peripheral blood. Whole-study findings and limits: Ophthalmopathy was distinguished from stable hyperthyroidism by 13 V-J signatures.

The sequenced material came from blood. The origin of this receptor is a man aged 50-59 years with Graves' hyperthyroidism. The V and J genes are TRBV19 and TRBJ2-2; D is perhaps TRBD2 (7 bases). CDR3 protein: CASSIIGGRDTGELFF. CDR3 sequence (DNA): TGTGCCAGTAGTATTATCGGGGGGCGAGACACCGGGGAGCTGTTTTTT.